Sequencing of this T cell receptor (beta chain) was carried out in a study of cytomegalovirus exposure and HLA in healthy donors. Findings and caveats of the study: It was reported that the classifier diagnosed cytomegalovirus status with high specificity and sensitivity in both the original and validation cohorts. A list of 164 TCR beta chains associated with cytomegalovirus was given. Specificity for CMV antigens was confirmed in vitro for a few of the CMV-associated chains.

Profiling relied on immunoSEQ multiplex PCR, and the TCRdb table lists in-frame clones only, not all of them. The table records 150,000 to 200,000 clones, 85% to 90% of them present only once. A note on this clone: What it recognizes is unknown.

The donors were members of the validation cohort, which comprised 120 subjects and was separate from the first cohort of 730 or so subjects. The clonotype comes from a woman aged 25-40 years in good health and CMV-seronegative. The sequenced sample was PBMCs.

The CDR3 nucleotides are TGTGCCAGCCACCAGAACTCTGGAAACACCATATATTTT. Its translation is CASHQNSGNTIYF. The chain couples TRBV2 to TRBJ1-3; D unclear. The CDR3 contains 13 residues. Per germline, CDR1 SNHLY and CDR2 FYNNEI. The V end lost 8 bases, the J end lost 0 bases, and 8 bases lay between the germline ends.